These 12 T cell receptor beta chains were sequenced from one sample in a study of cytomegalovirus exposure and HLA in healthy donors. The PCR made use of 60 Vbeta and 13 Jbeta primers. Profiled with immunoSEQ multiplex PCR; TCRdb holds only in-frame clones, not every one. The sample holds over 150,000 clones, 68% seen once. The source material was PBMCs. All receptors derive from a man in his forties or fifties in good health and CMV-seronegative.

The chain combines TRBV12-5 with TRBJ1-1; D is ambiguous. Germline CDR1 reads LGHNT; CDR2 reads FRNRAP. The V gene lost 1 base and the J gene lost 3 bases, with 9 bases spanning the gap. This CDR3 has 14 amino acids. The CDR3: CASGLAGADTEAFF. The DNA of the CDR3 is TGTGCTAGTGGTTTGGCCGGCGCGGACACTGAAGCTTTCTTT.

The rearrangement uses TRBV4-1 and TRBJ1-1, with D maybe TRBD1 (5 bases). V gave up 4 bases and J gave up 1 base, with 13 bases separating them. The CDR3 runs 15 residues. Germline CDR1 MGHRA, CDR2 YSYEKL. CDR3 residues: CASSRAGTGNTEAFF. DNA of the CDR3: TGCGCCAGCAGCCGGGCCGGAACAGGGAACACTGAAGCTTTCTTT.

Turning to this clone: A junction end diverges from the germline sequence, so it may reflect a read error. The chain combines TRBV6-6 with TRBJ1-6, with 8 bases lining up with TRBD1. CDR1 is MNHNY and CDR2 is SVGAGI in the germline V gene (reference sequence). This CDR3 has 16 residues. In nucleotides, the CDR3 is TGTGCCAGCAGTTACTCCTCAGGGGGCTATAATTCACCCCCCCACTTT. Its protein product is CASSYSSGGYNSPPHF.

The count of this clone is one. A junction end diverges from the germline sequence, so it may reflect a read error. This chain links TRBV14 with TRBJ2-3; TRBD1 might be the D (6 bases). This CDR3 is 14 amino acids long. The germline CDR1 and CDR2 sequences are SGHDN and FVKESK. The CDR3 DNA reads TGTGCCAGCAGCCAAGCAGGGGCCACAGATACGCGGTATTTT. Translated, it gives CASSQAGATDTRYF.

The V call is TRBV7-2, the J call TRBJ2-2; D is possibly TRBD1 (6 bases). The CDR3 contains 16 residues. V lost 1 base and J lost 6, with 15 bases in between. Germline V gene sequence: CDR1 SGHTA, CDR2 FQGNSA. CDR3 sequence reads: CASSLDRDTRPGELFF. The CDR3 DNA reads TGTGCCAGCAGCTTAGATCGGGACACCCGTCCCGGGGAGCTGTTTTTT.

This clone was seen only a few times. The chain joins TRBV7-3 to TRBJ1-6, with D possibly being TRBD1 (6 bases). The germline V gene has CDR1 SGHTA and CDR2 FQGTGA. This CDR3 spans 15 amino acids. V was clipped by 1 base and J by 9 bases, with 13 bases between them. CDR3 DNA sequence: TGTGCCAGCAGCTTAAACTCACAGGGTACTTCACCCCTCCACTTT. Protein sequence: CASSLNSQGTSPLHF.

The rearrangement uses TRBV6-1 and TRBJ1-5; no definite D call. Looked up from germline, CDR1 is MNHNS and CDR2 is SASEGT. The CDR3 runs to 14 residues. Between the trimmed V and J ends, which lost 2 bases and 3 bases, there was a span of 8 bases. This CDR3 is CASSEYGANQPQHF. CDR3 nucleotide sequence: TGTGCCAGCAGTGAATACGGTGCCAATCAGCCCCAGCATTTT.

This chain joins TRBV7-6 and TRBJ1-2; D gene ambiguous. The ends were cut back, 3 bases at V and 6 bases at J, with 11 bases in the middle. The germline gives CDR1 SGHVS, CDR2 FNYEAQ. This CDR3 comprises 13 residues. This CDR3 is CASSFRNGDGYTF. In DNA, the CDR3 is TGTGCCAGCAGCTTTCGAAACGGGGATGGCTACACCTTC.

The chain has TRBV9 and TRBJ1-5; weak D call: TRBD1 (5 bases). The CDR3 spans 14 residues. The V end lost 0 bases, the J end lost 4 bases, and 8 bases lay between the germline ends. The germline V gene has CDR1 SGDLS and CDR2 YYNGEE. CDR3 nucleotide sequence: TGTGCCAGCAGCGTAGCTGGGGGGAATCAGCCCCAGCATTTT. This gives the protein CASSVAGGNQPQHF.

V usage is TRBV5-8 and J usage is TRBJ2-7; D not certain. CDR3 length: 15 residues. The V gene lost 1 base and the J gene lost 4 bases, with 15 bases spanning the gap. Germline CDR1 is SGHTS and CDR2 is YDEGEE. In DNA, the CDR3 is TGTGCCAGCAGCTTGAAAACGGGTTTGGCTTACGAGCAGTACTTC. Protein: CASSLKTGLAYEQYF.

The V call is TRBV5-1, the J call TRBJ1-1; TRBD1 agrees at 11 bases. Germline CDR1 SGHRS, CDR2 YFSETQ. The CDR3 has 15 amino acids. J was trimmed by 6 bases and V by 3 bases; bases with no gene match: 7. For the CDR3, the DNA is TGCGCCAGCAGCTCAGGACAGGGGGCGATCCCTGAAGCTTTCTTT. Translated: CASSSGQGAIPEAFF.

V gene TRBV21-1 combines with J gene TRBJ1-1. TRBV21-1 has pseudogene status. CDR3 size: 17 residues. The DNA of the CDR3 is TGTGCCAGCAGCAAAGAGAGGAGCGGACCGTGGAACACTGAAGCTTTCTTT. Translated: CASSKERSGPWNTEAFF.